These 28 T cell receptor beta chains were sequenced from one sample in a study of Ad26.COV2.S vaccination and SARS-CoV-2 variants. The assay was immunoSEQ multiplex PCR, and TCRdb's table has in-frame clones only and misses some. The sample records more than 300,000 clones, 75% to 90% being singletons. As for treatment: 15 to 20 received Ad26.COV2.S at low or high dose, single or two shots; about 5 received placebo; per-sample allocation not given. Sampling occurred on day 63 after the first vaccine or placebo injection. The sequenced sample was peripheral blood, obtained in a trial of Ad26.COV2.S vaccine versus placebo. These receptors all come from a person aged 18-65 years who received the Ad26.COV2.S COVID-19 vaccine or a placebo.

This chain links TRBV3-1 (or the pseudogene TRBV3-2) with TRBJ1-4, with no clear D. Deletions cut 4 bases from V and 3 bases from J, with 12 bases between. In germline, CDR1 is LGHDT, CDR2 YNNKEL (reference sequence). This CDR3 contains 15 residues. The CDR3 here is CASSPARSANEKLFF. The DNA for the CDR3 is TGTGCCAGCAGCCCAGCCAGGTCGGCTAATGAAAAACTGTTTTTT.

This rearrangement joins TRBV5-1 to TRBJ2-1, with TRBD2 matching 7 bases. Germline V gene sequence: CDR1 SGHRS, CDR2 YFSETQ. The length of the CDR3 is 15 residues. The V and J ends lost 1 base and 8 bases, in that order; junction bases with no gene match: 9. The CDR3 region is CASSLLGGPFYEQFF. CDR3 DNA: TGCGCCAGCAGCTTGCTGGGAGGGCCGTTCTATGAGCAGTTCTTC.

The gene calls are TRBV27 and TRBJ1-5; tentatively, D is TRBD1 (6 bases). Trimming removed 2 bases at V and 4 bases at J, with 15 bases between. The germline CDR1 and CDR2 sequences are MNHEY and SMNVEV (reference sequence). This CDR3 is 16 amino acids long. The CDR3 DNA reads as TGTGCCAGCAGTTTACAGGGGATACTTGGGAATCAGCCCCAGCATTTT. It encodes CASSLQGILGNQPQHF.

In its sample, this clone was seen a few times. The V gene is TRBV11-2, the J gene TRBJ2-7, with TRBD1 identical over 10 bases. The CDR3 extends over 16 amino acids. Germline-derived CDR1 and CDR2 are SGHAT and FQNNGV. V was pared by 1 base and J by 9 bases, with 12 bases of the junction left unmatched. The CDR3 sequence is CASSLVATGGAAGQYF. The CDR3 DNA follows: TGTGCCAGCAGCTTAGTTGCGACAGGGGGCGCGGCTGGGCAGTACTTC.

V is TRBV27 and J is TRBJ2-6; 7 positions agree with TRBD1. With V trimmed by 3 bases and J by 2 bases, 7 bases remained unmatched. The germline V gene encodes CDR1 MNHEY and CDR2 SMNVEV (reference sequence). The CDR3 has 17 residues. Written as DNA, the CDR3 is TGTGCCAGCAGTTTTTATGCAGACAGGGCTGGGGCCAACGTCCTGACTTTC. Residues: CASSFYADRAGANVLTF.

J is TRBJ2-5 and V is TRBV6-5, with D maybe TRBD1 (6 bases). Deletions cut 2 bases from V and 5 bases from J, with 12 bases between. The length of the CDR3 is 14 residues. Per germline, CDR1 MNHEY and CDR2 SVGAGI. CDR3 nucleotides: TGTGCCAGCAGTTACACAGGGATCCGGGAGACCCAGTACTTC. Its protein is CASSYTGIRETQYF.

The chain has TRBV21-1 and TRBJ1-5; TRBD1 is taken as the D call from the table, unchecked against the DNA. TRBV21-1 is termed a pseudogene. The CDR3 runs to 19 residues. The DNA of the CDR3 is TGTGCCAGCAGCACACGGACAGGGGATAGGGGATACGCCAATCAGCCCCAGCATTTT. As protein: CASSTRTGDRGYANQPQHF.

The chain recombines TRBV5-8 with TRBJ2-1; no firm D call. Deletions cut 4 bases from V and 9 bases from J, with 8 bases between. The germline V gene has CDR1 SGHTS and CDR2 YDEGEE. This CDR3 is 11 amino acids long. CDR3 sequence (DNA): TGTGCCAGCAGCGTATATGGTGAGCAGTTCTTC. Translating gives CASSVYGEQFF.

The J gene is TRBJ2-3, the V gene TRBV5-6; D is perhaps TRBD2 (5 bases). V lost 2 bases and J 3 bases, leaving 10 bases between the germline ends. The CDR3 consists of 14 residues. CDR1 is SGHDT, CDR2 YYEEEE, per germline. The CDR3 sequence is CASSLTSLTDTQYF. Here the CDR3 DNA reads TGTGCCAGCAGCTTAACTAGTCTGACAGATACGCAGTATTTT.

This chain connects TRBV5-6 to TRBJ1-2, with 12 bases matching TRBD1. Germline assignment: CDR1 SGHDT and CDR2 YYEEEE. V dropped 2 bases and J dropped 4; count of bases not matched to a gene: 3. The CDR3 has 15 amino acids. The CDR3: CASSLGTGGVYGYTF. CDR3 coding DNA: TGTGCCAGCAGCTTAGGGACAGGGGGCGTCTATGGCTACACCTTC.

The rearrangement links TRBV5-6 to TRBJ2-5; 9 bases agree with TRBD1. The CDR3 totals 14 residues. V was clipped by 1 base and J by 5 bases; unmatched bases: 3. CDR1 is SGHDT and CDR2 is YYEEEE in the germline V gene. CDR3 sequence reads: CASSLTGGWETQYF. The CDR3, as DNA: TGTGCCAGCAGCTTGACAGGGGGCTGGGAGACCCAGTACTTC.

The chain uses TRBV28 and TRBJ1-5; D call uncertain. The V end lost 2 bases, the J end lost 0 bases, and 11 bases lay between the germline ends. The CDR3 spans 16 residues. In germline, CDR1 is MDHEN, CDR2 SYDVKM. The CDR3 protein is CASSLKADYSNQPQHF. The DNA for the CDR3 is TGTGCCAGCAGTTTAAAGGCAGACTATAGCAATCAGCCCCAGCATTTT.

The chain joins TRBV5-1 to TRBJ2-7; weak D call: TRBD2 (5 bases). Germline CDR1 and CDR2: SGHRS and YFSETQ. The CDR3 extends over 11 amino acids. The ends were cut back, 9 bases at V and 6 bases at J, with 13 bases in the middle. For the CDR3, the DNA is TGCGCCACGAAGGGTGAGGGCGAGCAGTACTTC. Protein product: CATKGEGEQYF. Combining the CDR3 with reference TRBV5-1 and TRBJ2-7 gives the whole variable domain KAGVTQTPRYLIKTRGQQVTLSCSPISGHRSVSWYQQTPGQGLQFLFEYFSETQRNKGNFPGRFSGRQFSNSRSEMNVSTLELGDSALYLCATKGEGEQYFGPGTRLTVT.

The rearrangement uses TRBV29-1 and TRBJ2-1, with D hard to call. V was shortened by 7 bases and J by 6 bases, with 10 bases between the two germline ends. The CDR3 has 11 residues. The germline V gene has CDR1 SQVTM and CDR2 ANQGSEA. CDR3 bases: TGCAGCGCCGGAGAAATCAATGAGCAGTTCTTC. Translating it yields CSAGEINEQFF.

The genes are TRBV30 and TRBJ2-7; D possibly corresponds to TRBD2 (5 bases). V was shortened by 0 bases and J by 2 bases, with 5 bases between the two germline ends. From germline, CDR1 is GTSNPN and CDR2 SVGIG (reference sequence). The CDR3 is made up of 12 amino acids. In DNA, the CDR3 is TGTGCCTGGAGTGTGGAGGCCTACGAGCAGTACTTC. Protein product: CAWSVEAYEQYF.

This chain connects TRBV27 to TRBJ2-2; D ambiguous. Trimming shortened V by 7 bases and J by 6 bases, and 9 bases separated the two germline ends. The CDR3 spans 12 residues. Germline values: CDR1 MNHEY, CDR2 SMNVEV (reference sequence). The CDR3 bases are TGTGCCAGCAAGAGCTTGGCCGGGGAGCTGTTTTTT. As protein: CASKSLAGELFF.

This chain connects TRBV29-1 to TRBJ2-7; D is tentatively TRBD1 or TRBD2 (5 bases each). Germline assignment: CDR1 SQVTM and CDR2 ANQGSEA. The CDR3 runs to 11 residues. V lost 4 bases and J 3 bases, leaving 7 bases between the germline ends. The DNA of the CDR3 is TGCAGCGTTGGTGGGGGCTACGAGCAGTACTTC. Its translation: CSVGGGYEQYF.

The gene calls are TRBV2 and TRBJ2-3, with 8 positions matching TRBD2. V gave up 1 base and J gave up 6 bases; unmatched junction bases: 9. The length of the CDR3 is 16 residues. Germline loops: CDR1 SNHLY, CDR2 FYNNEI. The CDR3 here is CASSEGPGGAFDTQYF. The CDR3 bases are TGTGCCAGCAGTGAAGGCCCCGGGGGGGCGTTCGATACGCAGTATTTT. Complete variable domain (other parts from reference TRBV2 and TRBJ2-3): EPEVTQTPSHQVTQMGQEVILRCVPISNHLYFYWYRQILGQKVEFLVSFYNNEISEKSEIFDDQFSVERPDGSNFTLKIRSTKLEDSAMYFCASSEGPGGAFDTQYFGPGTRLTVL.

This clone came up a few times. The sample carries other DNA sequences with the same CDR3. The chain couples TRBV7-9 to TRBJ1-1; 7 bases align to TRBD1. V shed 5 bases, J shed 4 bases, and the junction held 1 base outside the gene matches. Germline CDR1 is SEHNR and CDR2 is FQNEAQ (reference sequence). The CDR3 is 12 residues long. Here the CDR3 reads CASSQGGTEAFF. CDR3 DNA sequence: TGTGCCAGCAGCCAGGGGGGCACTGAAGCTTTCTTT.

This sequence joins TRBV6-6 and TRBJ1-1, with a possible D match to TRBD1 (5 bases). This CDR3 spans 13 amino acids. Trimming shortened V by 2 bases and J by 9 bases, and 13 bases separated the two germline ends. Germline lookup yields CDR1 MNHNY and CDR2 SVGAGI (reference sequence). CDR3 sequence reads: CASSYISDSQAFF. DNA of the CDR3: TGTGCCAGCAGTTACATATCCGACAGCCAAGCTTTCTTT.

This clone appeared a few times. This rearrangement joins TRBV3-1 (or the pseudogene TRBV3-2) to TRBJ1-1; D gene ambiguous. The CDR3 is made up of 13 amino acids. CDR1 LGHDT and CDR2 YNNKEL come from the germline V gene (reference sequence). With 4 bases removed from V and 6 bases from J, the gap between germline ends came to 12 bases. Written as DNA, the CDR3 is TGTGCCAGCAGCCGGGGTGGCGGCGCTGAAGCTTTCTTT. Protein product: CASSRGGGAEAFF.

The chain recombines TRBV2 with TRBJ1-2; 7 bases match TRBD1. The trim removed 4 bases at V and 6 bases at J, leaving 11 bases unmatched. The CDR3 spans 15 residues. Germline loops: CDR1 SNHLY, CDR2 FYNNEI. The CDR3 here is CASSANRGGRDGYTF. The CDR3 bases are TGTGCCAGCAGTGCGAACAGGGGCGGTCGAGATGGCTACACCTTC.

The V call is TRBV6-6, the J call TRBJ2-2, with no clear D. Per germline, CDR1 MNHNY and CDR2 SVGAGI (reference sequence). The CDR3 spans 16 residues. V was trimmed by 5 bases and J by 1 base, leaving 14 bases between them. CDR3 sequence (DNA): TGTGCCAGCAGTCCCCAGCGATTTAAGAACACCGGGGAGCTGTTTTTT. Encoded protein: CASSPQRFKNTGELFF.

J is TRBJ2-3 and V is TRBV5-6; D call uncertain. Between the trimmed V and J ends, which lost 4 bases and 2 bases, there was a span of 5 bases. In germline, CDR1 is SGHDT, CDR2 YYEEEE. The CDR3 runs 12 residues. The CDR3: CASSTPTDTQYF. Here the CDR3 DNA reads TGTGCCAGCAGCACCCCCACAGATACGCAGTATTTT. The variable domain in full, completed from reference TRBV5-6 and TRBJ2-3, reads DAGVTQSPTHLIKTRGQQVTLRCSPKSGHDTVSWYQQALGQGPQFIFQYYEEEERQRGNFPDRFSGHQFPNYSSELNVNALLLGDSALYLCASSTPTDTQYFGPGTRLTVL.

The chain combines TRBV3-1 (or the pseudogene TRBV3-2) with TRBJ1-2; 8 bases are a match to TRBD1. Losses at the gene ends were 6 bases for V and 2 bases for J; bases not matched to a gene: 11. This CDR3 region has 16 residues. CDR1 is LGHDT and CDR2 is YNNKEL in the germline V gene (reference sequence). CDR3 bases: TGTGCCAGCAGTGGCGCCCAGGGACAGGTAAACTATGGCTACACCTTC. Amino acid sequence: CASSGAQGQVNYGYTF.

This chain uses TRBV2 with TRBJ2-1; TRBD2 aligns across 7 bases. The CDR3 spans 16 residues. Germline CDR1 is SNHLY and CDR2 is FYNNEI. Trimming cost V 5 bases and J 3 bases; bases outside gene matches: 10. CDR3: CASSPYLGGVYNEQFF. The CDR3 bases are TGTGCCAGCAGTCCCTATCTGGGGGGGGTCTACAATGAGCAGTTCTTC.

CDR3 DNA sequence: TGTGCCAGCAGTTACAGGGGACTGAACACCGGGGAGCTGTTTTTT. Translating it yields CASSYRGLNTGELFF. The J gene is TRBJ2-2, the V gene TRBV6-5; D is perhaps TRBD2 (6 bases). Trimming shortened V by 2 bases and J by 1 base, and 8 bases separated the two germline ends. The CDR3 contains 15 residues. In germline, CDR1 is MNHEY, CDR2 SVGAGI.

A note on this clone: Germline and junction disagree at one end, which may indicate a read error. The V gene is TRBV30, the J gene TRBJ1-5, with a weak D call TRBD1 (6 bases). CDR3 length: 14 amino acids. Per germline, CDR1 GTSNPN and CDR2 SVGIG (reference sequence). CDR3 amino acids: CARSSGGWNQPQHF. The CDR3 nucleotides read TGTGCCCGGAGTTCGGGGGGCTGGAATCAGCCCCAGCATTTT.